This T cell receptor (beta chain) is drawn from a study of Ad26.COV2.S vaccination and SARS-CoV-2 variants. General study results and limits: Total responses of T cells may have been underestimated by the analyses of TCR breadth and depth. Spike-specific TCR breadth was greater after Ad26.COV2.S than placebo. CD8+ and CD4+ T cells specific for spike reportedly responded with substantial breadth after vaccination.

After removal of 6 bases from V and 0 bases from J, the junction contained 7 bases not matched to a gene. This CDR3 is built from 15 residues. CDR1 MNHEY and CDR2 SVGEGT come from the germline V gene. A note on this clone: Its antigen is undetermined.

Profiling relied on immunoSEQ multiplex PCR, and the TCRdb table lists in-frame clones only, not all of them. The sample shows some 350,000 clones, around 90% of them seen only once. The J gene is TRBJ2-7, the V gene TRBV6-2 or TRBV6-3, with TRBD2 matching 8 bases. This TCR derives from a human donor who had recovered from COVID-19. The source material was peripheral blood, sampled after recovery from COVID-19. In DNA form, the CDR3 reads TGTGCCAGCAGCGACGGGGGGGCGAGCTCCTACGAGCAGTACTTC. Residues: CASSDGGASSYEQYF.